This entry lists 12 T cell receptor beta chains sequenced from one sample in a study of T cells in Graves' hyperthyroidism and ophthalmopathy. Amplification of TCR beta CDR3 regions was performed using RNA transcripts as template. HTBI primers were employed in a first-round RT-PCR of the TCR CDR3. Each CDR3 protein gets one entry after TCRdb re-called the multiplex PCR reads with MiXCR. The data contain 540,000 or so distinct CDR3 sequences, less than 20% of them seen just once; the ten biggest clones take up around 7.3%. Sequenced input: blood. These receptors all come from a woman aged 25 to 39 with Graves' hyperthyroidism.

This clonotype was picked up a small number of times. The chain is built from TRBV20-1 and TRBJ2-1; 9 nucleotides match TRBD2. V lost 1 base, J lost 7 bases, and 11 bases stayed unmatched. The CDR3 consists of 16 residues. Germline V lookup: CDR1 DFQATT, CDR2 SNEGSKA (reference sequence). The CDR3 here is CSARAPRGGRGNEQFF. CDR3 DNA sequence: TGCAGTGCTAGAGCCCCTAGGGGCGGGAGGGGGAATGAGCAGTTCTTC.

This clonotype showed up many times. The chain has TRBV7-9 and TRBJ2-1; a possible D gene is TRBD1 (5 bases). With 5 bases removed from V and 2 bases from J, the gap between germline ends came to 16 bases. Germline V gives CDR1 SEHNR, CDR2 FQNEAQ (reference sequence). CDR3 length: 16 amino acids. The CDR3 spells CASSDPPGNTYNEQFF. The CDR3, as DNA: TGTGCCAGCAGCGACCCCCCAGGGAACACCTACAATGAGCAGTTCTTC.

The genes are TRBV4-1 and TRBJ2-1, with D perhaps TRBD2 (5 bases). The germline CDR1 and CDR2 sequences are MGHRA and YSYEKL. V dropped 1 base and J dropped 6 bases, with 13 bases sitting between them. CDR3 length: 15 residues. The CDR3 here is CASSQGGQAANEQFF. DNA for the CDR3: TGCGCCAGCAGCCAAGGAGGGCAGGCAGCCAATGAGCAGTTCTTC.

This chain links TRBV3-1 with TRBJ2-7, with a tentative D call TRBD1 (6 bases). Germline values: CDR1 LGHDT, CDR2 YNNKEL (reference sequence). Trimming took 4 bases from V and 1 from J, leaving 11 bases between them. CDR3 length equals 14 residues. In DNA, the CDR3 is TGTGCCAGCAGCCCACAGGGAATTTCCTACGAGCAGTACTTC. Protein: CASSPQGISYEQYF.

J is TRBJ1-1 and V is TRBV18; 8 bases align to TRBD1. The V gene's germline CDR1 is KGHSH and CDR2 LQKENI. This CDR3 region has 15 residues. The ends lost 5 bases at V and 1 base at J; junction bases unmatched: 6. CDR3 DNA sequence: TGTGCCAGCTCAGAGGGACAGGTTAAGAACACTGAAGCTTTCTTT. As protein: CASSEGQVKNTEAFF.

Of note for this clonotype: At one boundary the junction diverges from the germline segment, which might be a read error. CDR3 nucleotide sequence: TGCGTCAGCAGCTTGGGACAAGCCACAGATACGCAGTATTTT. It yields the protein CVSSLGQATDTQYF. V is TRBV5-1 and J is TRBJ2-3, with D possibly TRBD1 on 6 matching bases. The CDR3 extends over 14 amino acids. CDR1 is SGHRS, CDR2 YFSETQ, per germline. The variable domain in full, with the rest retrieved from reference TRBV5-1 and TRBJ2-3, is KAGVTQTPRYLIKTRGQQVTLSCSPISGHRSVSWYQQTPGQGLQFLFEYFSETQRNKGNFPGRFSGRQFSNSRSEMNVSTLELGDSALYLCVSSLGQATDTQYFGPGTRLTVL.

In nucleotides, the CDR3 is TGTGCCAGCAGTCATTCCGGGACAGGTGGAGAAGCTTTCTTT. Its protein is CASSHSGTGGEAFF. The chain joins TRBV6-2 or TRBV6-3 to TRBJ1-1; 8 nucleotides align to TRBD1. The CDR3 length is 14 residues. Germline trimming cut 5 bases from V and 8 bases from J; bases unmatched to any gene: 10. Per germline, CDR1 MNHEY and CDR2 SVGEGT.

The chain recombines TRBV9 with TRBJ2-1, with 7 bases matching TRBD2. J gave up 6 bases and V 0 bases, and 6 bases lay outside the gene matches. This CDR3 spans 15 amino acids. Germline V lookup: CDR1 SGDLS, CDR2 YYNGEE. In DNA, the CDR3 is TGTGCCAGCAGCGTAGGGACTAGTTCTGGCAATGAGCAGTTCTTC. It specifies CASSVGTSSGNEQFF. Based on the CDR3 plus reference TRBV9 and TRBJ2-1, the full variable domain is DSGVTQTPKHLITATGQRVTLRCSPRSGDLSVYWYQQSLDQGLQFLIQYYNGEERAKGNILERFSAQQFPDLHSELNLSSLELGDSALYFCASSVGTSSGNEQFFGPGTRLTVL.

This clonotype was seen at least ten times. This chain joins TRBV11-2 and TRBJ2-1; 7 bases fit TRBD2. The CDR3 runs 15 residues. Germline trimming cut 3 bases from V and 4 bases from J; bases unmatched to any gene: 6. CDR1 SGHAT and CDR2 FQNNGV come from the germline V gene. The CDR3 protein is CASSFWGGGYNEQFF. As DNA, the CDR3 is TGTGCCAGCAGCTTTTGGGGGGGGGGTTACAATGAGCAGTTCTTC.

This clonotype was seen at least ten times. The CDR3 loop reads CASSQDNVWYEQYF. The CDR3 nucleotides are TGTGCCAGCAGCCAAGATAACGTATGGTACGAGCAGTACTTC. The chain couples TRBV3-1 to TRBJ2-7; D not resolved. Trimming cost V 0 bases and J 4 bases, with 10 bases left between them. Germline V CDR1 and CDR2: LGHDT, YNNKEL (reference sequence). This CDR3 is 14 amino acids long.

At least ten counts were recorded for this clonotype. The chain joins TRBV6-2 or TRBV6-3 to TRBJ2-7; perhaps D is TRBD1 or TRBD2 (5 bases each). Germline V gene lookup returns CDR1 MNHEY and CDR2 SVGEGT. Trimming took 2 bases from V and 2 from J, leaving 10 bases between them. This CDR3 comprises 14 residues. The CDR3 sequence: CASSYTRDPYEQYF. As DNA, the CDR3 is TGTGCCAGCAGTTACACCCGGGACCCCTACGAGCAGTACTTC.

There are many counts of this clonotype. This chain links TRBV20-1 with TRBJ2-3; D may be TRBD2 (6 bases). Germline CDR1 reads DFQATT; CDR2 reads SNEGSKA (reference sequence). The V and J ends lost 6 bases and 4 bases respectively, with 20 bases between them. CDR3 length: 15 residues. CDR3 nucleotide sequence: TGCAGTGCCTCCTTGGGGGGAGAAGGGCCAGATACGCAGTATTTT. It is translated as CSASLGGEGPDTQYF.